The 8 T cell receptor beta chains presented below share a single source sample, sequenced in a study of CD8+CD57+ T cells in acquired aplastic anemia. Researchers used genomic DNA as the template to profile TCR beta VDJ and CDR3. TCRdb passed the reads through MiXCR, listing each CDR3 protein once. The sample consists of about 160,000 distinct CDR3 sequences, about 45% of them appearing once. By flow cytometry, patients selected for sequencing had shown an expansion of CD8+CD57+ cells. The sample taken for sequencing was sorted CD4+, CD8+, or CD8+CD57+ T cells (not recorded which) from PBMCs. Receptors originate from a human donor with aplastic anemia.

CDR3 sequence: CSARDPRTGRSGELFF. In DNA, the CDR3 is TGCAGTGCTAGAGACCCAAGGACAGGGAGGAGCGGGGAGCTGTTTTTT. The rearrangement uses TRBV20-1 and TRBJ2-2; 8 positions agree with TRBD1. V was pared by 0 bases and J by 7 bases, with 10 bases of the junction left unmatched. The germline gives CDR1 DFQATT, CDR2 SNEGSKA (reference sequence). There are 16 residues in the CDR3.

The chain joins TRBV2 to TRBJ2-7, with 7 bases lining up with TRBD1. The trim removed 7 bases at V and 3 bases at J, leaving 6 bases unmatched. The CDR3 runs 13 residues. Germline V gene sequence: CDR1 SNHLY, CDR2 FYNNEI. Written as DNA, the CDR3 is TGTGCCAGCAACACAGGGGTCCTCTACGAGCAGTACTTC. It encodes CASNTGVLYEQYF.

With respect to this clonotype: Possible read error: a much larger clone is one base away. V gene TRBV11-2 combines with J gene TRBJ1-1; TRBD1 agrees at 7 bases. There are 15 residues in the CDR3. The germline V gene encodes CDR1 SGHAT and CDR2 FQNNGV. In nucleotides, the CDR3 is TGTGCCAGCAGCTCTAGTAGACAGGGTCACACTGAAGATTTCTTT. Translating it yields CASSSSRQGHTEDFF.

This CDR3 reads CASSSRARAGNQPQHF. CDR3 nucleotide sequence: TGTGCCAGCAGCTCAAGGGCCAGGGCCGGCAATCAGCCCCAGCATTTT. The rearrangement links TRBV7-6 to TRBJ1-5, with D tentatively TRBD1 (5 bases). The CDR3 runs to 16 residues. Germline values: CDR1 SGHVS, CDR2 FNYEAQ. V lost 4 bases, J lost 2 bases, and 15 bases lay in between.

This clonotype was recorded at least ten times. The chain couples TRBV2 to TRBJ2-3; D is ambiguous. The germline gives CDR1 SNHLY, CDR2 FYNNEI. The CDR3 extends over 14 amino acids. The V gene lost 6 bases and the J gene lost 2 bases, with 12 bases spanning the gap. CDR3 nucleotides: TGTGCCAGCAGGTCCGGACCCGACACAGATACGCAGTATTTT. Translated: CASRSGPDTDTQYF.

This clonotype was observed many times. The V and J genes are TRBV5-5 and TRBJ1-2; 7 bases map to TRBD1. Trimming removed 4 bases from V and 2 bases from J; junction bases left unmatched: 8. The CDR3 sequence is 15 residues long. From germline, CDR1 is SGHKS and CDR2 YYEKEE (reference sequence). CDR3 in DNA: TGTGCCAGCAGCCCGGAAACGGGACAGAACTATGGCTACACCTTC. Its translation: CASSPETGQNYGYTF.

As for this clonotype: A much more abundant neighbour one base away suggests this may be a read error. The chain uses TRBV6-1 and TRBJ1-3; D gene ambiguous. This CDR3 comprises 14 residues. Germline V gene data show CDR1 as MNHNS and CDR2 as SASEGT. CDR3 DNA: TGTGCCAGCACCTTAAATCTGGGTGGAAACACCGTATATTTT. It specifies CASTLNLGGNTVYF.

Written as DNA, the CDR3 is TGTGCCAGCAGTGAAGTAAGCGGTAGAACCACTGAAGCTTTCTTT. Amino acid sequence: CASSEVSGRTTEAFF. The chain carries TRBV2 and TRBJ1-1, with D unclear. Germline V lookup: CDR1 SNHLY, CDR2 FYNNEI. This CDR3 is 15 amino acids long. V gave up 1 base and J gave up 4 bases, with 13 bases separating them.